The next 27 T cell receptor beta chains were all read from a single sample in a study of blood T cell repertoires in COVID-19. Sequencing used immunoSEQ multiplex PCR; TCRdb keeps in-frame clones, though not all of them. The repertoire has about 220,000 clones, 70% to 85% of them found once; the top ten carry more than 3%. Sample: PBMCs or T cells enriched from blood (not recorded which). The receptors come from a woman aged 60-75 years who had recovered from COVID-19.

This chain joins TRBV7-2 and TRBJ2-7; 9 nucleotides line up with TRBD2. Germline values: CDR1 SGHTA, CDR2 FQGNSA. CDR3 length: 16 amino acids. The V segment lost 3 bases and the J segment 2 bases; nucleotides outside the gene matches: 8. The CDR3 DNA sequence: TGTGCCAGCAGCTTGATGGCGGGGGGGCCGGCCTACGAGCAGTACTTC. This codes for CASSLMAGGPAYEQYF.

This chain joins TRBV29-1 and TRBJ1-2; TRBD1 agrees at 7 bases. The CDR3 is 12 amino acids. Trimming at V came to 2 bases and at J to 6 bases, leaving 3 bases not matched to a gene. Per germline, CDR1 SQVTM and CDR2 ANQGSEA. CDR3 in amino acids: CSVERDRNGYTF. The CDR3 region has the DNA TGCAGCGTTGAACGGGACAGAAATGGCTACACCTTC.

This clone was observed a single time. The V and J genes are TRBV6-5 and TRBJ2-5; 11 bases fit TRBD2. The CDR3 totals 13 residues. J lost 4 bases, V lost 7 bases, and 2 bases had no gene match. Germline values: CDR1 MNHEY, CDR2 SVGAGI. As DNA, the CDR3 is TGTGCCAGCACTCTAGCGGGAGGAGAGACCCAGTACTTC. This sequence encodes CASTLAGGETQYF.

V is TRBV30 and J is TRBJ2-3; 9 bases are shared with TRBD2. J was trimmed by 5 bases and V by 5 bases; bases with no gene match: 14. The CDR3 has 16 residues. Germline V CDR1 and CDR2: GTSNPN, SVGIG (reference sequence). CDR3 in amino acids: CAWGEASGARGDTQYF. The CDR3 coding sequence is TGTGCCTGGGGGGAGGCTAGCGGGGCCCGGGGAGATACGCAGTATTTT. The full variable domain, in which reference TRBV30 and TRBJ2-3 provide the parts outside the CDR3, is SQTIHQWPATLVQPVGSPLSLECTVEGTSNPNLYWYRQAAGRGLQLLFYSVGIGQISSEVPQNLSASRPQDRQFILSSKKLLLSDSGFYLCAWGEASGARGDTQYFGPGTRLTVL.

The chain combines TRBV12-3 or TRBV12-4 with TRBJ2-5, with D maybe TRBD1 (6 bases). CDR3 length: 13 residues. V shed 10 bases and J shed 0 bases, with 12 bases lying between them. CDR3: CATARGYQETQYF. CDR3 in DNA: TGTGCCACAGCAAGGGGGTACCAAGAGACCCAGTACTTC.

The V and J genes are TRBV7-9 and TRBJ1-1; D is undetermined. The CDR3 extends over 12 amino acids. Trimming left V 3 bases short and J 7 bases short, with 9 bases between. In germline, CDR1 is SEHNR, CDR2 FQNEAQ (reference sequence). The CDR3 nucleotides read TGTGCCAGCAGCTTCGGCGGGTATGAAGCTTTCTTT. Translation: CASSFGGYEAFF.

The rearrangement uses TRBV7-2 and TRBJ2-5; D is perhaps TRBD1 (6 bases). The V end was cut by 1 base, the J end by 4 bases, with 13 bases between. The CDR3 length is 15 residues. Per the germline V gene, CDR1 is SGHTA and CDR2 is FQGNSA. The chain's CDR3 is CASSLGSQGPETQYF. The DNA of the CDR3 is TGTGCCAGCAGCTTAGGGTCACAGGGCCCAGAGACCCAGTACTTC.

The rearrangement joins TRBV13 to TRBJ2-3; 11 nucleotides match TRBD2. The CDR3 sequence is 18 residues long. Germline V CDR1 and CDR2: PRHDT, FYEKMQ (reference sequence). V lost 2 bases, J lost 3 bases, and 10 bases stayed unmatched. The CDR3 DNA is TGTGCCAGCAGCTTAAAGGTTAGCGGGAGGGCCAAGACAGATACGCAGTATTTT. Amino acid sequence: CASSLKVSGRAKTDTQYF.

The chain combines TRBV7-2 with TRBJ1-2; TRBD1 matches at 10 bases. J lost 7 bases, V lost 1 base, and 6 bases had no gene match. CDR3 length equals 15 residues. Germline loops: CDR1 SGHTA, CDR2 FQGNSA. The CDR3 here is CASSLGDRGWGGYTF. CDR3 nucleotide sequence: TGTGCCAGCAGCTTAGGGGACAGGGGTTGGGGTGGCTACACCTTC.

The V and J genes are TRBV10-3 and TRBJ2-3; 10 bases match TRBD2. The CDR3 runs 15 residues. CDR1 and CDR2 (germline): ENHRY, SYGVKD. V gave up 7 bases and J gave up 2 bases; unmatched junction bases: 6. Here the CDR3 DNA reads TGTGCCATCAATGGGCTAGCGGGGGTCACAGATACGCAGTATTTT. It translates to CAINGLAGVTDTQYF.

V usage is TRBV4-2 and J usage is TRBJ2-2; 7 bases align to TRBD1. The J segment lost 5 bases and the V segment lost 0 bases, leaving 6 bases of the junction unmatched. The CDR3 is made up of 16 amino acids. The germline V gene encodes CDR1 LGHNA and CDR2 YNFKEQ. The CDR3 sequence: CASSQDRGQVTGELFF. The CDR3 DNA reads TGTGCCAGCAGCCAAGATCGTGGACAGGTGACCGGGGAGCTGTTTTTT.

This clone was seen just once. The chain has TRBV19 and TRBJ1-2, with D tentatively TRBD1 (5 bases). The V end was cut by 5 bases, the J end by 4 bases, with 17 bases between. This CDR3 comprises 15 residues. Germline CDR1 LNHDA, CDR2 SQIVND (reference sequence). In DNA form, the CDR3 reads TGTGCCAGTAGTTCCCACTCGGCGGGGCCCTATGGCTACACCTTC. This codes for CASSSHSAGPYGYTF. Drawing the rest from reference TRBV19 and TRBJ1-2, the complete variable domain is DGGITQSPKYLFRKEGQNVTLSCEQNLNHDAMYWYRQDPGQGLRLIYYSQIVNDFQKGDIAEGYSVSREKKESFPLTVTSAQKNPTAFYLCASSSHSAGPYGYTFGSGTRLTVV.

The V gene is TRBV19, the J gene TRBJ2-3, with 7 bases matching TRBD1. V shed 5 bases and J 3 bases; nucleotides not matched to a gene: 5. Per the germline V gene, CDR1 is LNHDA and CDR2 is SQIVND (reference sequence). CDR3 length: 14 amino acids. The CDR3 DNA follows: TGTGCCAGTAGTCCGGGGACAGCGACAGATACGCAGTATTTT. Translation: CASSPGTATDTQYF.

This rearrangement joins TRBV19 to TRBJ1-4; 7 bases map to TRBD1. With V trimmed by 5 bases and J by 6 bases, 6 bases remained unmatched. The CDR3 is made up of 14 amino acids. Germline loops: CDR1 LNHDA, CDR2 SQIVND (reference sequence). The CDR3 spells CASSSGTEYEKLFF. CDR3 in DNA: TGTGCCAGTAGTTCCGGGACAGAATATGAAAAACTGTTTTTT.

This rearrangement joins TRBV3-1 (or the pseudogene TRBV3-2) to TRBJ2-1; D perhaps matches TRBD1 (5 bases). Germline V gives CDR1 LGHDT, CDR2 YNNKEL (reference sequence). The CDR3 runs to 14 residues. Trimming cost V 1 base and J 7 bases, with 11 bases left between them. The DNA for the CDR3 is TGTGCCAGCAGCCAAGGTACAGGTGGTAATGAGCAGTTCTTC. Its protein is CASSQGTGGNEQFF.

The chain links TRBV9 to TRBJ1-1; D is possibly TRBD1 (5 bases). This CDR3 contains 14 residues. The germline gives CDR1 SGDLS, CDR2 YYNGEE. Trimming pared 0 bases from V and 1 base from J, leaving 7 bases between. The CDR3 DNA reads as TGTGCCAGCAGCGTAGTGGGGGGGAACACTGAAGCTTTCTTT. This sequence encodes CASSVVGGNTEAFF.

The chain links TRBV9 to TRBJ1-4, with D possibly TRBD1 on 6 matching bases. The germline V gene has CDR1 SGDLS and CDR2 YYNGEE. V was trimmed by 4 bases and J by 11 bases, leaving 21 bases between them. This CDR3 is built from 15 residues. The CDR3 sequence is CASSHQGPNEGKLFF. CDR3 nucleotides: TGTGCCAGCAGCCACCAGGGGCCGAATGAAGGGAAACTGTTTTTT.

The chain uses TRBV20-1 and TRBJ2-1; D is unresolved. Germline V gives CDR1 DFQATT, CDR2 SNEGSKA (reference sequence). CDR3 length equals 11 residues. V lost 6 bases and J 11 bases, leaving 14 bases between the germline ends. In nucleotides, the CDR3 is TGCAGTGCCCCAAGAGGCTACAAGCAGTTCTTC. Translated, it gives CSAPRGYKQFF.

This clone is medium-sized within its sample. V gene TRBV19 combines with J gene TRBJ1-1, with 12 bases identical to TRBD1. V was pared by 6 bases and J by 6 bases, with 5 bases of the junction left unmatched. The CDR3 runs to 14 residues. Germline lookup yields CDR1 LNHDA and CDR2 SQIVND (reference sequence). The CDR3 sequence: CASSLGQGASEAFF. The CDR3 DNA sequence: TGTGCCAGTAGCCTGGGACAGGGGGCGTCTGAAGCTTTCTTT.

The DNA for the CDR3 is TGTGCCACCAGGGACAGGGGGAATCAGCCCCAGCATTTT. It encodes CATRDRGNQPQHF. The J gene is TRBJ1-5, the V gene TRBV15, with TRBD1 matching 10 bases. With V trimmed by 6 bases and J by 4 bases, 0 bases remained unmatched. Germline assignment: CDR1 LNHNV and CDR2 YYDKDF (reference sequence). The CDR3 contains 13 residues.

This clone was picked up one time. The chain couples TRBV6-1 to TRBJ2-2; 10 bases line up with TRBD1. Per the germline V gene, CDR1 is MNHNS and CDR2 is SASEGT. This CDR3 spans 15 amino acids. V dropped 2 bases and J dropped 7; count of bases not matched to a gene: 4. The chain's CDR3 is CASSEPGQGNGELFF. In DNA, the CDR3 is TGTGCCAGCAGTGAACCGGGACAGGGGAACGGGGAGCTGTTTTTT.

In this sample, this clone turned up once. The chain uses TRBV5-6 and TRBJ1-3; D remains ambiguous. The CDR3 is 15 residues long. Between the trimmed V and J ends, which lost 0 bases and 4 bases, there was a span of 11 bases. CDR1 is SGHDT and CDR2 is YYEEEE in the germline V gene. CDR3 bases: TGTGCCAGCAGCTTGGGCAGAACGTACGGAAACACCATATATTTT. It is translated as CASSLGRTYGNTIYF.

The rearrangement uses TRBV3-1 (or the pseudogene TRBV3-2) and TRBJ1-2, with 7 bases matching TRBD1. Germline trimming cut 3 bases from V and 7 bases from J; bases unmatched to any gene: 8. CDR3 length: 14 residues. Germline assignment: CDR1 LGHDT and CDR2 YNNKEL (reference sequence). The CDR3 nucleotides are TGTGCCAGCAGCCAGCGAATGGGACAGTTTGGCTACACCTTC. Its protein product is CASSQRMGQFGYTF.

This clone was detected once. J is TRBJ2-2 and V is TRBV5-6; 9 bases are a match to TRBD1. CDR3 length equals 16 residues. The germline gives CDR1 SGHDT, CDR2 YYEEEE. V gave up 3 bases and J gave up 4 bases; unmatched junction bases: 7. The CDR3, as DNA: TGTGCCAGCAGCTCCGGGACAGGGCGGGGCACCGGGGAGCTGTTTTTT. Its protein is CASSSGTGRGTGELFF.

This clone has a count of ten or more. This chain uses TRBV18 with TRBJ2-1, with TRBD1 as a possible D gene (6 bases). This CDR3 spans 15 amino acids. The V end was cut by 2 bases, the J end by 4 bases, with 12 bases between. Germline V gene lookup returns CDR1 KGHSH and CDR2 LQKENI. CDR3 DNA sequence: TGTGCCAGCTCACCAGGACAGTCTGAATACAATGAGCAGTTCTTC. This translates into CASSPGQSEYNEQFF.

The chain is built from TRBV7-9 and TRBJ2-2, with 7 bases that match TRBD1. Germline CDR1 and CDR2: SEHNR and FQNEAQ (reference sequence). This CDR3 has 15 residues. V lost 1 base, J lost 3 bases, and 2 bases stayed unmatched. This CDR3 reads CASSLDRGYTGELFF. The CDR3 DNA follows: TGTGCCAGCAGCTTAGACAGGGGCTACACCGGGGAGCTGTTTTTT.

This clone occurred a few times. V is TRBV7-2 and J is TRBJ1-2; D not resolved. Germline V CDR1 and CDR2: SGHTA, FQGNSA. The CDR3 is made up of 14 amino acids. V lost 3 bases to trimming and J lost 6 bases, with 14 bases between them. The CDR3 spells CASSLYEFQDGYTF. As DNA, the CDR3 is TGTGCCAGCAGCTTGTACGAATTCCAGGATGGCTACACCTTC.